This TCR beta chain stems from a study of CD8+ T cells in alopecia areata. Study-wide findings and caveats: Higher clonality was seen in lesional scalp than in normal scalp, especially in alopecia totalis/universalis. It was less clear whether patients shared TCRs than it was in mice, possibly because of HLA.

CDR3 length equals 15 residues. Per germline, CDR1 SQVTM and CDR2 ANQGSEA. Trimming stripped 6 bases from V and 1 base from J, with 19 bases between. On this clone itself: Its specificity is unknown.

Sequencing templates came from extracted RNA that was reverse transcribed into cDNA. This table comes from immunoSEQ multiplex PCR, and its TCRdb copy is limited to in-frame clones, with some not included. This table holds 150,000 or so clones, about 90% found once. The sequence was obtained from a human donor with alopecia areata. The chain carries TRBV29-1 and TRBJ2-7, with D possibly being TRBD2 (6 bases). Sequencing used CD8+ T cells sorted from blood, obtained at week 0. CDR3 amino acids: CSVEGPREGSYEQYF. The CDR3 DNA reads as TGCAGCGTGGAGGGCCCGAGAGAGGGGTCCTACGAGCAGTACTTC.